This entry features one T cell receptor (beta chain) sequence. Its antigen is not identified. This specimen belongs to a study of cytotoxic CD8 clonotypes in ibrutinib-treated CLL. Study findings and constraints: Clonality rose at ibrutinib response, held steady in sustained remission, and fell toward baseline at progression.

Depth targeted 1 in 200,000 to 1 in 1 million T cells, averaging around 10x coverage per clonotype. Here immunoSEQ multiplex PCR was the method, and the copy in TCRdb shows in-frame clones only, minus some. The table has roughly 53,000 clones, roughly 54% seen once. Germline trimming cut 2 bases from V and 2 bases from J; bases unmatched to any gene: 12. In germline, CDR1 is KGHSH, CDR2 LQKENI. The CDR3 loop spans 19 amino acids. V usage is TRBV18 and J usage is TRBJ1-5, with 10 bases that match TRBD1. This TCR was sampled from a human donor with chronic lymphocytic leukemia. Sample: PBMCs, taken at disease progression, from a patient treated with ibrutinib. The CDR3 spells CASSPAGQGGGYGNQPQHF. The CDR3 DNA sequence: TGTGCCAGCTCACCAGCCGGACAGGGGGGGGGCTATGGCAATCAGCCCCAGCATTTT.